This paragraph covers one T cell receptor (beta chain) sequence. What it binds is unknown. The data were taken from a study of STAT3 mutations in large granular lymphocyte leukemia. Whole-study findings and limits: At least one immunodominant TCR beta clonotype appeared in every T-cell large granular lymphocyte leukemia patient.

TCRdb keeps only in-frame clones here, not all; method: immunoSEQ multiplex PCR. There are roughly 38,000 clones in the sample; approximately 91% occur only once, and approximately 0.42% lies in the top ten. This TCR was recovered from a human donor with T large granular lymphocyte leukemia. Some clones in this sample may be carry-over from other donors' samples. The sample comprised PBMCs.

The chain's CDR3 is CASRSGELFF. For the CDR3, the DNA is TGCGCCAGCAGGAGCGGGGAGCTGTTTTTT. The gene calls are TRBV10-2 and TRBJ2-2; no clear D gene. The ends were cut back, 6 bases at V and 7 bases at J, with 3 bases in the middle. The CDR3 runs to 10 residues. From germline, CDR1 is WSHSY and CDR2 SAAADI.